This T cell receptor beta chain came from a study of circulating and synovial CD4+ cells in juvenile arthritis. This clone was recorded once. The repertoire was sequenced with immunoSEQ multiplex PCR; TCRdb's copy has only in-frame clones and lacks some. Of approximately 16,000 clones detected, 91% appear once; the ten largest clones hold 0.7% to 0.95%. CDR1 MNHEY and CDR2 SMNVEV come from the germline V gene (reference sequence). This CDR3 comprises 15 residues. The clonotype comes from a human donor with juvenile idiopathic arthritis. V gene TRBV27 combines with J gene TRBJ2-5; 13 nucleotides agree with TRBD2. The DNA end lines up better with TRBJ2-7; the J call may be wrong. The sample was CD4+ T cells from blood. CDR3 sequence reads: CASSSLTSGRYEQYF. CDR3 in DNA: TGTGCCAGCAGTTCTCTGACTAGCGGGAGGTACGAGCAGTACTTC.